The clone carrying this T cell receptor (beta chain) was detected many times. Its antigen is still unknown. The data were taken from a study of CD8+CD57+ T cells in acquired aplastic anemia. At the level of the study: Sorted CD4+ and CD8+ cells yielded 3.2 ug of DNA on average. General study points: Controls did not differ significantly from patients in CD8+ Simpson's diversity. A set of twenty-nine CD8+ CDR3 sequences was shared between patients and controls, and these sequences appeared highly expressed in patients.

Patients picked for sequencing had shown CD8+CD57+ cell expansion detected by flow cytometry. Both TCR beta VDJ combination and CDR3 sequence profiling were carried out. Genomic DNA was the template for this profiling. TCRdb reprocessed the reads via MiXCR and lists one record per CDR3 protein. In the table there are about 200,000 distinct CDR3 sequences, roughly 50% of which are singletons. Looked up from germline, CDR1 is SGHVS and CDR2 is FQNEAQ. The germline V and J ends were trimmed by 3 bases and 0 bases, with 9 bases remaining between them. This CDR3 spans 15 amino acids. The clonotype originates from a human donor with aplastic anemia. The genes are TRBV7-8 and TRBJ2-1; D is undetermined. Source material: sorted CD4+, CD8+, or CD8+CD57+ T cells (not recorded which) from PBMCs. The CDR3 bases are TGTGCCAGCAGCTTCCAGGCTAGCTCCTACAATGAGCAGTTCTTC. Protein sequence: CASSFQASSYNEQFF.